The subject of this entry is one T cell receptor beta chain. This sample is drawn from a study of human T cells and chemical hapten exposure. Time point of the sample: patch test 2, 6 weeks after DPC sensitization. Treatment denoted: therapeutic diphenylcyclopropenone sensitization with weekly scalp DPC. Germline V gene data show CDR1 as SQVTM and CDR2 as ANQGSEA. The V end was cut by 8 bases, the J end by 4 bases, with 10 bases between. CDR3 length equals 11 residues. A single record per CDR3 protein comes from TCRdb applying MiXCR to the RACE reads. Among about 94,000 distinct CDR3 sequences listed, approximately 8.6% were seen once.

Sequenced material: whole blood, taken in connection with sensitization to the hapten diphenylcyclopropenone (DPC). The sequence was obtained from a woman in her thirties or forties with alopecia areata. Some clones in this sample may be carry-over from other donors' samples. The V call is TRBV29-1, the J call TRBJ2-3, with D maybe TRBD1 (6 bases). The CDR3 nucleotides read TGCAGCCTACGGACAGCAGATACGCAGTATTTT. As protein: CSLRTADTQYF.